A selection of T cell receptor beta chains follows, all from one sample in a study of T cell clonotyping in hematopoietic cell transplantation. The method was immunoSEQ multiplex PCR; TCRdb's version includes in-frame clones alone and lacks a portion of them. The repertoire holds fewer than 45,000 clones, with around nine tenths as singletons. Sequencing was done on a sample of peripheral blood mononuclear cells. The receptors originated from a woman in her forties in good health. Some clones in this sample may be carry-over from other donors' samples. The CDR3 runs from the conserved cysteine through the conserved F or W. Fields, in order: V gene, D gene, J gene, clone size, CDR3 protein, CDR3 DNA. D genes are given only for firm matches. For some rows the clone size is stated as once, few or many, or as a class when expanded; others skip it.

TRBV4-1	-	TRBJ2-3	once	CASSQGRVGIDTQYF	TGCGCCAGCAGCCAAGGCAGGGTCGGCATAGATACGCAGTATTTT
TRBV18	TRBD1	TRBJ1-1	-	CASSLNTGEGTEAFF	TGTGCCAGCTCACTAAATACAGGGGAGGGAACTGAAGCTTTCTTT
TRBV11-2	-	TRBJ2-5	-	CASSITGRETQYF	TGTGCCAGCAGCATAACAGGGAGAGAGACCCAGTACTTC
TRBV6-6	-	TRBJ2-7	once	CASSYDGQSAEQYF	TGTGCCAGCAGTTACGATGGACAGTCCGCCGAGCAGTACTTC
TRBV5-1	TRBD1	TRBJ1-1	-	CASSPPRTGGGNTEAFF	TGCGCCAGCAGCCCTCCCCGGACAGGGGGTGGCAACACTGAAGCTTTCTTT
TRBV5-1	-	TRBJ2-2	-	CASKGLNTGELFF	TGCGCCAGCAAAGGACTGAACACCGGGGAGCTGTTTTTT
TRBV5-1	-	TRBJ2-2	once	CASSLGPTNTGELFF	TGCGCCAGCAGCTTGGGGCCGACGAACACCGGGGAGCTGTTTTTT
TRBV28	TRBD1	TRBJ1-1	-	CASSPDRGYTEAFF	TGTGCCAGCAGCCCAGACAGGGGATACACTGAAGCTTTCTTT
TRBV5-4	-	TRBJ2-3	-	CASSVRDSTDTQYF	TGTGCCAGCAGCGTCAGGGATAGCACAGATACGCAGTATTTT
TRBV7-2	TRBD2	TRBJ2-1	-	CASSPTSGGYNEQFF	TGTGCCAGCAGCCCTACTAGCGGGGGGTACAATGAGCAGTTCTTC
TRBV5-1	-	TRBJ1-3	few	CASSLGQPSSGNTIYF	TGCGCCAGCAGCTTGGGACAGCCGTCCTCTGGAAACACCATATATTTT
TRBV6-5	-	TRBJ2-7	-	CASSEGLYIYEQYF	TGTGCCAGCAGTGAGGGACTCTACATCTACGAGCAGTACTTC
TRBV5-1	TRBD1	TRBJ1-4	once	CASSQGAVNEKLFF	TGCGCCAGCAGCCAGGGGGCAGTTAATGAAAAACTGTTTTTT
TRBV5-4	-	TRBJ1-1	-	CASSPLGGRGTEAFF	TGTGCCAGCAGCCCCCTAGGGGGACGGGGCACTGAAGCTTTCTTT
TRBV19	-	TRBJ1-2	-	CASHTLNYGYTF	TGTGCCAGCCACACTCTAAACTATGGCTACACCTTC
TRBV4-3	TRBD1	TRBJ1-2	-	CASSRTGGIGYTF	TGCGCCAGCAGCCGGACAGGGGGCATTGGCTACACCTTC
TRBV7-2	TRBD2	TRBJ2-1	-	CASSLARSSGMGNEQFF	TGTGCCAGCAGCTTAGCGCGTAGTAGCGGGATGGGAAATGAGCAGTTCTTC
TRBV30	TRBD2	TRBJ2-1	-	CAWSLGGNEQFF	TGTGCCTGGAGTCTGGGGGGGAATGAGCAGTTCTTC
TRBV29-1	TRBD1	TRBJ2-3	-	CSVAVGGQNTDTQYF	TGCAGCGTCGCTGTTGGGGGACAGAACACAGATACGCAGTATTTT
TRBV19	-	TRBJ1-5	-	CASSIVGGPNQPQHF	TGTGCCAGTAGTATAGTGGGGGGCCCCAATCAGCCCCAGCATTTT
TRBV28	TRBD2	TRBJ2-4	-	CASSLREEVNIQYF	TGTGCCAGCAGTTTACGGGAGGAGGTGAACATTCAGTACTTC
TRBV7-6	-	TRBJ1-5	-	CASSPQVGTHSNQPQHF	TGTGCCAGCAGCCCCCAAGTGGGGACTCATAGCAATCAGCCCCAGCATTTT
TRBV29-1	-	TRBJ1-5	few	CSVGRANGQPQHF	TGCAGCGTTGGCAGGGCCAACGGTCAGCCCCAGCATTTT
TRBV30	-	TRBJ2-1	-	CAWSRTRVNEQFF	TGTGCCTGGAGCAGGACCAGGGTCAATGAGCAGTTCTTC
TRBV5-1	-	TRBJ1-1	-	CASSRSRNAEAFF	TGCGCCAGCAGCCGGTCGAGGAACGCTGAAGCTTTCTTT
TRBV6-5	-	TRBJ1-2	-	CASSSLPKEYYGYTF	TGTGCCAGCAGTTCCCTTCCCAAAGAGTACTATGGCTACACCTTC
TRBV9	-	TRBJ1-3	once	CASSPQTALGNTIYF	TGTGCCAGCAGCCCTCAGACAGCCCTCGGAAACACCATATATTTT
TRBV5-4	TRBD1	TRBJ2-7	-	CASSLMGQNYEQYF	TGTGCCAGCAGCTTAATGGGACAGAACTACGAGCAGTACTTC
TRBV14	TRBD1	TRBJ2-7	-	CASSQGTGGAEQYF	TGTGCCAGCAGCCAAGGGACAGGGGGCGCGGAGCAGTACTTC
TRBV9	-	TRBJ1-1	-	CASSRGADTEAFF	TGTGCCAGCTCCCGAGGTGCGGACACTGAAGCTTTCTTT
TRBV5-1	-	TRBJ2-7	-	CASSLGEAISYEQYF	TGCGCCAGCAGCTTGGGGGAGGCTATTTCCTACGAGCAGTACTTC
TRBV30	-	TRBJ2-2	-	CAWRRFANTGELFF	TGTGCCTGGAGGCGGTTCGCGAACACCGGGGAGCTGTTTTTT
TRBV5-6	-	TRBJ1-2	-	CASSLGPGPHYGYTF	TGTGCCAGCAGCTTGGGGCCGGGACCTCACTATGGCTACACCTTC
TRBV4-1	-	TRBJ2-2	-	CASSQDGTGELFF	TGCGCCAGCAGCCAGGACGGAACCGGGGAGCTGTTTTTT
TRBV30	TRBD1	TRBJ2-2	-	CAWRGAGGTGELFF	TGTGCCTGGAGGGGCGCAGGGGGCACCGGGGAGCTGTTTTTT
TRBV7-8	-	TRBJ2-2	-	CASSLAVEPGELFF	TGTGCCAGCAGCTTAGCTGTGGAACCCGGGGAGCTGTTTTTT
TRBV9	-	TRBJ1-2	-	CASSARGVDYGYTF	TGTGCCAGCAGCGCCAGGGGCGTAGACTATGGCTACACCTTC
TRBV30	TRBD1	TRBJ1-2	-	CAWSVGTGERYTF	TGTGCCTGGAGTGTAGGGACAGGAGAACGCTACACCTTC
TRBV5-1	TRBD1	TRBJ2-7	-	CASRDEGQGWDEQYF	TGCGCCAGCAGGGACGAGGGACAGGGGTGGGACGAGCAGTACTTC
TRBV4-3	-	TRBJ2-7	-	CASSQGAGYEQYF	TGCGCCAGCAGCCAAGGCGCGGGGTACGAGCAGTACTTC
TRBV6-1	TRBD1	TRBJ1-2	once	CASSGRDRNYGYTF	TGTGCCAGCAGTGGACGGGACAGGAACTATGGCTACACCTTC
TRBV11-3	-	TRBJ2-1	-	CASADGTPPYNEQFF	TGTGCCAGCGCCGACGGGACACCTCCCTACAATGAGCAGTTCTTC
TRBV6-1	-	TRBJ2-7	once	CASSDGSYEQYF	TGTGCCAGCAGTGATGGCTCCTACGAGCAGTACTTC
TRBV19	-	TRBJ1-1	-	CASSPQTGEGTEAFF	TGTGCCAGTAGTCCCCAGACAGGCGAGGGCACTGAAGCTTTCTTT
TRBV7-9	-	TRBJ1-5	-	CASSHGGRGQPQHF	TGTGCCAGCAGCCATGGGGGACGCGGCCAGCCCCAGCATTTT